The rows below give T cell receptor beta chains drawn from one sample of a study of T cells in Graves' hyperthyroidism and ophthalmopathy. TCRdb independently ran MiXCR on the multiplex PCR reads; one entry per CDR3 protein. The sample yields 300,000 to 400,000 distinct CDR3 sequences, 18% seen once. Sequencing input: blood. The source is a woman aged 45-65 years with Graves' hyperthyroidism. The CDR3 runs from the conserved cysteine through the conserved F or W. The order of the fields is clone size, D gene, J gene, V gene, CDR3 DNA, CDR3 protein. A D gene is named only where the DNA matches it firmly. Not all rows give a size; the values are once, few, many and, for expanded clones, a class.

>few|TRBD2|TRBJ2-5|TRBV7-2
TGTGCCAGCAGCTCCCCCCGGGGGGGGAGACAAGAGACCCAGTACTTC
CASSSPRGGRQETQYF
>NA|NA|TRBJ1-4|TRBV6-1
TGTGCCAGCAGTGCTACGGGGGCCCTTGGTGAAAAACTGTTTTTT
CASSATGALGEKLFF
>few|NA|TRBJ1-1|TRBV28
TGTGCCAGCAGCCTCGGGACACCACCAAGGAACACTGAAGCTTTCTTT
CASSLGTPPRNTEAFF
>many|TRBD2|TRBJ2-7|TRBV20-1
TGCAGTGCTAGATGGGCGGGAGGGTCTTACGAGCAGTACTTC
CSARWAGGSYEQYF
>few|NA|TRBJ1-2|TRBV20-1
TGCAGTGCTATCGTAGGCGCATTCGGCGACTATGGCTACACCTTC
CSAIVGAFGDYGYTF
>few|TRBD1|TRBJ1-2|TRBV5-1
TGCGCCAGCAGCCCGACAGGGTCGAGCTATGGCTACACCTTC
CASSPTGSSYGYTF
>many|TRBD1|TRBJ2-1|TRBV28
TGTGCCAGCAGTCCGGCCCAAACGGGACAGGGCTATGAGCAGTTCTTC
CASSPAQTGQGYEQFF
>NA|NA|TRBJ2-1|TRBV4-1
TGCGCCAGCAGCCAAGATAGGGCCGGGACCGGGGGAAATGAGCAGTTCTTC
CASSQDRAGTGGNEQFF
>few|NA|TRBJ1-2|TRBV6-1
NA
CASSSSGQNYGYTF
>many|TRBD1|TRBJ1-3|TRBV30
TGTGCCTGGTCCGGCCTCGGGACAGTCTCTGGAAACACCATATATTTT
CAWSGLGTVSGNTIYF
>many|NA|TRBJ2-1|TRBV19
TGTGCCAGTAGTGACATTCAGGGGTCGTGGGGCAATGAGCAGTTCTTC
CASSDIQGSWGNEQFF
>NA|NA|TRBJ1-2|TRBV19
TGTGCCAGTAGTATCGGTGGCCCGGGCTATGGCTACACCTTC
CASSIGGPGYGYTF
>many|NA|TRBJ1-1|TRBV28
TGTGCCAGCAGTAGTGGGTTCGGCCTCACTGAAGCTTTCTTT
CASSSGFGLTEAFF